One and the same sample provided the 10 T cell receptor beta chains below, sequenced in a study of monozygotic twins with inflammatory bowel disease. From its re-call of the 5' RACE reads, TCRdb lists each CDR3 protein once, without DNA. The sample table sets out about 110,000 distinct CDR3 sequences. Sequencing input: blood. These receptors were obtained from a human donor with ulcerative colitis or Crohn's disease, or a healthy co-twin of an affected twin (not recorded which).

CDR3 sequence: CSARRRGGGNIQYF. The chain carries TRBV20-1 and TRBJ2-4; there is no DNA to check the TCRdb D call of TRBD1. The germline CDR1 and CDR2 sequences are DFQATT and SNEGSKA (reference sequence). CDR3 length: 14 amino acids.

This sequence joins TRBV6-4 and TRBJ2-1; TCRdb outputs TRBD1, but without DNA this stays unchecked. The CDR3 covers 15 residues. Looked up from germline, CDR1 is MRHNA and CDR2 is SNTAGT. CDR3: CASRCDRVSYNEQFF.

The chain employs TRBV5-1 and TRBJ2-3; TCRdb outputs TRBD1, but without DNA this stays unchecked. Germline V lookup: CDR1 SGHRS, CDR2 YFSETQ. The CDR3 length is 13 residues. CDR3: CASSSRDTDTQYF.

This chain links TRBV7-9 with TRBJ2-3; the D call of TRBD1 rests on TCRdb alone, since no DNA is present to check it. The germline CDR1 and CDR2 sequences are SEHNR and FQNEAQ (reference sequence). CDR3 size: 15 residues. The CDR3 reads CASSRDRGRVDTQYF.

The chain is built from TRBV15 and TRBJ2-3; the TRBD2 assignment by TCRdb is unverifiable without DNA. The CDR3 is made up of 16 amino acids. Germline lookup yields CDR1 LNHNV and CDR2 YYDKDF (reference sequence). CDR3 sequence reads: CATSRDLQGPTDTQYF.

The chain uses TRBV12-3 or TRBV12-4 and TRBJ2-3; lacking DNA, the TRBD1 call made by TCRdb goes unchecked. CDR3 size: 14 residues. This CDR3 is CASTLEGGAGTQYF.

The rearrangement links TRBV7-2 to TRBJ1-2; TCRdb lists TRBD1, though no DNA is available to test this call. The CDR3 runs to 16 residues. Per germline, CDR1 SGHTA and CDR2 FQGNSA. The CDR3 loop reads CASSLRRGAQGYGYTF.

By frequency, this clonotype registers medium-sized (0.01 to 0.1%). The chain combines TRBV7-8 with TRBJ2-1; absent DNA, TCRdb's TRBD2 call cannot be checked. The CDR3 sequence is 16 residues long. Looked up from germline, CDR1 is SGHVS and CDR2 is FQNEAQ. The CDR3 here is CASSLEKGLSYNEQFF.

The chain's CDR3 is CSARRMSTDTQYF. The V call is TRBV20-1, the J call TRBJ2-3. The germline V gene encodes CDR1 DFQATT and CDR2 SNEGSKA (reference sequence). The CDR3 length is 13 residues.

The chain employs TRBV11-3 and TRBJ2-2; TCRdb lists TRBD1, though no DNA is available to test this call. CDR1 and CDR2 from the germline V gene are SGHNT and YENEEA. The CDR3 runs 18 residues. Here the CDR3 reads CASSLDDPWGTDTGELFF.